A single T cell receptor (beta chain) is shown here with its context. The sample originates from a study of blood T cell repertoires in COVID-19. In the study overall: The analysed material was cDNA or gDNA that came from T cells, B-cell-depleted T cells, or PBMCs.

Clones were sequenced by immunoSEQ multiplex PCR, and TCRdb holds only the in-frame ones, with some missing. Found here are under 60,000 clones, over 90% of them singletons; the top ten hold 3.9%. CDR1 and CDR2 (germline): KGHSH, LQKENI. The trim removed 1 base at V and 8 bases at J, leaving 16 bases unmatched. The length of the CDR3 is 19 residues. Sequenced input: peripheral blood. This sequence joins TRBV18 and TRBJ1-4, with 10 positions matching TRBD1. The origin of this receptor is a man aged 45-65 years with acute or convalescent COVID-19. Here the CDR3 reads CASSPRTGQGSMLGEKLFF. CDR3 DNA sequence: TGTGCCAGCTCACCACGAACGGGACAGGGGTCTATGCTAGGGGAAAAACTGTTTTTT.